This entry lists 3 T cell receptor beta chains sequenced from one sample in a study of blood T cell repertoires in COVID-19. Method: immunoSEQ multiplex PCR; TCRdb's copy keeps in-frame clones and lacks some. The table has roughly 38,000 clones, 85% to 90% seen once. Sequencing was performed on peripheral blood. All receptors come from a man aged 45 to 65 in a cohort sampled during active COVID-19.

The chain has TRBV30 and TRBJ2-1, with 10 positions matching TRBD2. In germline, CDR1 is GTSNPN, CDR2 SVGIG (reference sequence). This CDR3 is 20 amino acids long. Losses at the gene ends were 4 bases for V and 5 bases for J; bases not matched to a gene: 23. The CDR3 spells CAWTDSSGLAGELWDNEQFF. CDR3 nucleotide sequence: TGTGCCTGGACCGATTCATCCGGCCTAGCGGGAGAATTATGGGACAATGAGCAGTTCTTC. The full variable domain, rest sourced from reference TRBV30 and TRBJ2-1, is SQTIHQWPATLVQPVGSPLSLECTVEGTSNPNLYWYRQAAGRGLQLLFYSVGIGQISSEVPQNLSASRPQDRQFILSSKKLLLSDSGFYLCAWTDSSGLAGELWDNEQFFGPGTRLTVL.

V and J are TRBV9 and TRBJ1-2; weak D call: TRBD1 (5 bases). The CDR3 sequence is 14 residues long. Germline V gene lookup returns CDR1 SGDLS and CDR2 YYNGEE. Deletions cut 4 bases from V and 8 bases from J, with 18 bases between. Written as DNA, the CDR3 is TGTGCCAGCAGCCGAGTTGAAGGGGCGGAGGGCTACACCTTC. It encodes CASSRVEGAEGYTF. Complete variable domain (other parts from reference TRBV9 and TRBJ1-2): DSGVTQTPKHLITATGQRVTLRCSPRSGDLSVYWYQQSLDQGLQFLIQYYNGEERAKGNILERFSAQQFPDLHSELNLSSLELGDSALYFCASSRVEGAEGYTFGSGTRLTVV.

V gene TRBV19 combines with J gene TRBJ2-1; 15 bases agree with TRBD2. Germline assignment: CDR1 LNHDA and CDR2 SQIVND (reference sequence). V trimming: 3 bases; J trimming: 0 bases; junction bases outside the gene matches: 9. The CDR3 loop spans 20 amino acids. The CDR3 DNA is TGTGCCAGTAGTATCCCCGGACTAGCGGGAGGGCCGGGCTCCTACAATGAGCAGTTCTTC. Translating it yields CASSIPGLAGGPGSYNEQFF.